One sample yielded the 10 T cell receptor beta chains listed below, sequenced in a study of a mutant IDH1 vaccine in newly diagnosed glioma. TCRdb's copy holds only in-frame clones and misses some; the assay was immunoSEQ multiplex PCR. The sample records about 30,000 clones, roughly 78% being singletons. These receptors' antigens are unknown. Time point here: week 11, during vaccination. One vaccine dose held 300 ug of mutant IDH1 20-mer peptide and came with topical imiquimod. This material consisted of PBMCs, taken from a glioma patient whose treatment included an IDH1 peptide vaccine. The receptors originated from a man aged 25-45 years with glioma.

V gene TRBV6-1 combines with J gene TRBJ2-7; 7 positions agree with TRBD1. CDR1 is MNHNS, CDR2 SASEGT, per germline. The CDR3 loop spans 13 amino acids. V shed 5 bases, J shed 3 bases, and the junction held 4 bases outside the gene matches. CDR3 loop: CASSLYRGYEQYF. The CDR3 nucleotides read TGTGCCAGCAGTCTTTACAGGGGCTACGAGCAGTACTTC.

The V call is TRBV15, the J call TRBJ1-1; a weak D match, TRBD1 (5 bases). The CDR3 has 14 amino acids. V was trimmed by 7 bases and J by 4 bases, leaving 16 bases between them. CDR1 is LNHNV, CDR2 YYDKDF, per germline (reference sequence). DNA for the CDR3: TGTGCCACCACCCCTCGTGGGGGGGTCACTGAAGCTTTCTTT. Translation: CATTPRGGVTEAFF.

This clone occurred a few times. The chain is built from TRBV29-1 and TRBJ2-1; D gene unclear. Germline CDR1 is SQVTM and CDR2 is ANQGSEA. This CDR3 spans 13 amino acids. V was clipped by 6 bases and J by 0 bases, with 9 bases between them. The chain's CDR3 is CSVPNFSYNEQFF. In DNA form, the CDR3 reads TGCAGCGTACCCAATTTCTCCTACAATGAGCAGTTCTTC.

The chain links TRBV5-6 to TRBJ1-4, with 7 bases aligning to TRBD1. With V trimmed by 4 bases and J by 7 bases, 1 base remained unmatched. The CDR3 loop spans 12 amino acids. From germline, CDR1 is SGHDT and CDR2 YYEEEE. CDR3 sequence reads: CASSRDSEKLFF. The CDR3 DNA follows: TGTGCCAGCAGCCGGGACAGTGAAAAACTGTTTTTT.

This clone was seen more than once but under ten times. The rearrangement joins TRBV7-6 to TRBJ2-3; 9 bases match TRBD2. The CDR3 spans 16 residues. J gave up 4 bases and V 1 base, and 6 bases lay outside the gene matches. Germline loops: CDR1 SGHVS, CDR2 FNYEAQ. The CDR3 region has the DNA TGTGCCAGCAGCTTAGACGGCGGGGGGGAGGCAGATACGCAGTATTTT. Translation: CASSLDGGGEADTQYF.

The chain joins TRBV5-1 to TRBJ2-7; TRBD2 is a possible D gene (5 bases). CDR3 length: 14 residues. V was clipped by 3 bases and J by 0 bases, with 10 bases between them. Per germline, CDR1 SGHRS and CDR2 YFSETQ. Written as DNA, the CDR3 is TGCGCCAGCAGCTCGCTGGGGAGCTCCTACGAGCAGTACTTC. This translates into CASSSLGSSYEQYF.

This sequence joins TRBV2 and TRBJ2-3; 7 bases match TRBD1. Germline V CDR1 and CDR2: SNHLY, FYNNEI. With V trimmed by 7 bases and J by 6 bases, 10 bases remained unmatched. The CDR3 has 14 residues. This chain's CDR3 is CASTRDSLADTQYF. The CDR3 DNA follows: TGTGCCAGCACCAGGGACAGCCTCGCGGATACGCAGTATTTT.

The rearrangement links TRBV29-1 to TRBJ2-3; unclear D gene. V lost 1 base and J 1 base, leaving 9 bases between the germline ends. CDR1 is SQVTM, CDR2 ANQGSEA, per germline. This CDR3 spans 14 amino acids. The CDR3 DNA sequence: TGCAGCGTTGAAGTTTCGGCAGGCACAGATACGCAGTATTTT. Protein: CSVEVSAGTDTQYF.

V gene TRBV7-2 combines with J gene TRBJ1-1; D possibly corresponds to TRBD1 (5 bases). The CDR3 loop spans 16 amino acids. The germline CDR1 and CDR2 sequences are SGHTA and FQGNSA. Trimming cost V 3 bases and J 0 bases, with 14 bases left between them. The CDR3 sequence is CASSFPGRLMNTEAFF. The DNA for the CDR3 is TGTGCCAGCAGCTTCCCGGGACGCCTTATGAACACTGAAGCTTTCTTT.

The V gene is TRBV30, the J gene TRBJ1-3; a weak D match, TRBD1 (5 bases). Germline lookup yields CDR1 GTSNPN and CDR2 SVGIG (reference sequence). V lost 3 bases to trimming and J lost 0 bases, with 9 bases between them. This CDR3 spans 14 amino acids. The CDR3 DNA follows: TGTGCCTGGAGCGCAGGGAGCTCTGGAAACACCATATATTTT. It codes for CAWSAGSSGNTIYF.